What follows is one TCR beta chain and its context. This clonotype was observed a handful of times. What this receptor recognizes is not known. It has no much larger one-base neighbor in the sample; base qualities were not kept. The data were taken from a study of response to subunit inactivated influenza vaccine (dated by TCRdb to the late 2010s). For context, the study as a whole: To follow how T cells responded to a trivalent subunit inactivated influenza vaccine, the researchers relied on deep quantitative profiling of the T cell receptor repertoire. Study-wide findings and limitations: The authors proposed that each seasonal influenza vaccination may bring in only a limited number of new T cells.

Library method: RT-PCR. The sample was run on an Illumina HiSeq 2500. TCRdb ran its own pipeline on the public reads, namely fastp trimming at Q25 and MiXCR clone calling, and kept in-frame beta chains. Entries that share a CDR3 protein sequence are merged under the most common genes and DNA. This sample has about 520,000 distinct CDR3 sequences in its table, and roughly 7.6% of those were observed once. The ten top clones hold around 13% of the sample. The CDR3 runs 18 residues from the cysteine to the phenylalanine. Just the 54-base CDR3 DNA is kept, in frame starting at base 1. From the germline V gene, CDR1 is SGHVS and CDR2 is FQNEAQ. After removal of 2 bases from V and 7 bases from J, the junction retains 12 bases not matched to a gene.

The chain employs TRBV7-8 and TRBJ2-1; TRBD2 aligns with 12 central bases. The sequences come from PBMCs from blood, collected around 2 years after vaccination. The sequence derives from a man between 50 and 75 years old who received an inactivated influenza vaccine. Donor details come from another sample of the same person, matched by shared clones. CDR3 reads: CASSLFLLTSGGPNEQFF. The nucleotide sequence is given as TGTGCCAGCAGCTTATTCCTATTGACTAGCGGGGGCCCGAATGAGCAGTTCTTC.